Listed below are T cell receptor beta chains from one sample, sequenced in a study of TIL therapy for anti-PD-1-resistant metastatic lung cancer. The repertoire was sequenced with immunoSEQ multiplex PCR; TCRdb's copy has only in-frame clones and lacks some. Of tens of thousands of clones detected, around 68% appear once; the ten largest clones hold around 6.1%. Sample: blood, taken at baseline. These receptors all come from a person aged 25 to 79 with non-small cell lung cancer. Each CDR3 is given with its conserved first and last residue. Each record gives: CDR3 DNA, CDR3 protein, clone size, D gene, J gene, V gene. The D gene is left open where the match is weak. The size of a clone is reported for some rows only, either as once, few or many, or as a class for expanded clones.

DNA: TGTGCCAGCAGTTACGGGGGACAGGGTTTGGGGGAGCAGTACTTC; CDR3: CASSYGGQGLGEQYF; size: -; D: TRBD1; J: TRBJ2-7; V: TRBV6-5
DNA: TGTGCGGGCCGGCTTACGGGAGGTACAGATACGCAGTATTTT; CDR3: CAGRLTGGTDTQYF; size: -; D: TRBD2; J: TRBJ2-3; V: TRBV30
DNA: TGCGCCAGCAGCCAAGATTATAGGGGCTACACTGAAGCTTTCTTT; CDR3: CASSQDYRGYTEAFF; size: -; D: -; J: TRBJ1-1; V: TRBV4-1
DNA: TGTGCCAGCAGTTTGCGCGCTGAGCAGTTCTTC; CDR3: CASSLRAEQFF; size: -; D: -; J: TRBJ2-1; V: TRBV6-5
DNA: TGTGCCAGCAGCTCCAACCCCACTAGCGGGACGGGGGAGCAGTACTTC; CDR3: CASSSNPTSGTGEQYF; size: -; D: TRBD2; J: TRBJ2-7; V: TRBV7-6
DNA: TGTGCCAGCAGCGCATCGGGACTAGGTATCCATACGCAGTATTTT; CDR3: CASSASGLGIHTQYF; size: -; D: TRBD2; J: TRBJ2-3; V: TRBV9
DNA: TGTGCCAGCAGCCAAAAACGGCCCGGGACTAGCGGAAATGAGCAGTTCTTC; CDR3: CASSQKRPGTSGNEQFF; size: few; D: TRBD2; J: TRBJ2-1; V: TRBV4-2
DNA: TGTGCCAGCAGTCCCCCGGGGGAAGAGACCCAGTACTTC; CDR3: CASSPPGEETQYF; size: -; D: -; J: TRBJ2-5; V: TRBV6-6
DNA: TGCGCCAGCAGTGAGTATATAGCGCAAGAGACCCAGTACTTC; CDR3: CASSEYIAQETQYF; size: -; D: -; J: TRBJ2-5; V: TRBV10-2
DNA: TGTGCCAGCAGAGTGGCGGAGTTTTACAATGAGCAGTTCTTC; CDR3: CASRVAEFYNEQFF; size: once; D: -; J: TRBJ2-1; V: TRBV6-1
DNA: TGTGCCAGCAACCCGGGACTAGCGGCCACAGATACGCAGTATTTT; CDR3: CASNPGLAATDTQYF; size: -; D: TRBD2; J: TRBJ2-3; V: TRBV2